The T cell receptor (beta chain) described here comes from a study of T cell repertoires in cytomegalovirus infection. Across the study: Signatures in public TCR beta sequences pointed to both CMV infection and matching HLA type.

This clonotype appeared a few times. Its antigen remains unidentified. TCRdb used MiXCR to reprocess the reads, holding one entry per CDR3 protein. The sample has fewer than 200,000 distinct CDR3 sequences, around 15% seen once. Study conclusions and caveats: HLA-C-restricted TCR beta clonotypes specific for CMV led the ex vivo response.

This CDR3 has 15 amino acids. Germline values: CDR1 LNHDA, CDR2 SQIVND (reference sequence). V shed 11 bases and J shed 3 bases, with 17 bases lying between them. The J gene is TRBJ1-6, the V gene TRBV19; D possibly corresponds to TRBD1 (5 bases). Sequenced input: PBMCs. The TCR sequence derives from a human donor in good health (CMV status not recorded). Some clones in this sample may be carry-over from other donors' samples. The CDR3 loop reads CAPTLDRDYNSPLHF. In nucleotides, the CDR3 is TGTGCCCCCACGCTCGACAGAGACTATAATTCACCCCTCCACTTT.